The 12 T cell receptor beta chains below were found in one sample sequenced in a study of blood T cell repertoires in COVID-19. The protocol was immunoSEQ multiplex PCR, while the TCRdb copy is restricted to in-frame clones and leaves out a portion. The sample lists 220,000 or so clones; less than 85% were seen once. Source material: peripheral blood. These receptors all stem from a woman at least 80 years old with acute or convalescent COVID-19.

The chain couples TRBV19 to TRBJ2-7; 10 bases agree with TRBD2. This CDR3 spans 17 amino acids. V dropped 0 bases and J dropped 0; count of bases not matched to a gene: 5. Germline V gene lookup returns CDR1 LNHDA and CDR2 SQIVND (reference sequence). The CDR3: CASSIDALAGSSYEQYF. CDR3 sequence (DNA): TGTGCCAGTAGTATAGATGCACTAGCGGGGAGCTCCTACGAGCAGTACTTC.

To note about this clone: Different DNA sequences within this sample yield the same CDR3. The rearrangement uses TRBV5-6 and TRBJ1-2, with TRBD1 matching 12 bases. V was pared by 3 bases and J by 2 bases, with 5 bases of the junction left unmatched. There are 16 residues in the CDR3. Germline loops: CDR1 SGHDT, CDR2 YYEEEE. The CDR3 here is CASSSGTGGVNYGYTF. DNA for the CDR3: TGTGCCAGCAGCTCCGGGACAGGGGGCGTCAACTATGGCTACACCTTC. The whole variable domain, filled in from reference TRBV5-6 and TRBJ1-2, reads DAGVTQSPTHLIKTRGQQVTLRCSPKSGHDTVSWYQQALGQGPQFIFQYYEEEERQRGNFPDRFSGHQFPNYSSELNVNALLLGDSALYLCASSSGTGGVNYGYTFGSGTRLTVV.

The V gene is TRBV12-3 or TRBV12-4, the J gene TRBJ2-1, with D maybe TRBD2 (5 bases). The germline V and J ends were trimmed by 6 bases and 7 bases, with 10 bases remaining between them. The length of the CDR3 is 12 residues. The CDR3 nucleotides read TGTGCCAGCAGCTTGACGGGGAATGAGCAGTTCTTC. Protein: CASSLTGNEQFF.

V is TRBV7-9 and J is TRBJ2-7; 8 nucleotides match TRBD2. The V gene end was trimmed by 3 bases and the J gene end by 2 bases; junction bases not matched to a gene: 0. CDR1 is SEHNR and CDR2 is FQNEAQ in the germline V gene (reference sequence). The CDR3 totals 13 residues. This chain's CDR3 is CASSFGGAYEQYF. In nucleotides, the CDR3 is TGTGCCAGCAGCTTCGGGGGGGCCTACGAGCAGTACTTC.

The V and J genes are TRBV19 and TRBJ1-4; TRBD1 matches 10 bases. This CDR3 region has 15 residues. The trim removed 6 bases at V and 8 bases at J, leaving 9 bases unmatched. The germline CDR1 and CDR2 sequences are LNHDA and SQIVND (reference sequence). CDR3 DNA: TGTGCCAGTAGAATGACAGGGGGCGCTGAGGAAAAACTGTTTTTT. As protein: CASRMTGGAEEKLFF.

This CDR3 reads CASSKEVAGAYEQYF. The CDR3 DNA reads TGCGCCAGCAGCAAAGAAGTGGCAGGCGCCTACGAGCAGTACTTC. The chain combines TRBV10-2 with TRBJ2-7; the D is unclear. Trimming took 6 bases from V and 2 from J, leaving 17 bases between them. The CDR3 has 15 amino acids. Germline V gives CDR1 WSHSY, CDR2 SAAADI.

This chain uses TRBV2 with TRBJ2-1; 14 nucleotides align to TRBD2. The CDR3 is 14 amino acids. The junction had 7 bases not matched to a gene; V was cut back by 8 bases and J by 10 bases. The germline V gene encodes CDR1 SNHLY and CDR2 FYNNEI. Here the CDR3 reads CASGTSGGAGEQFF. Here the CDR3 DNA reads TGTGCCAGCGGGACTAGCGGGGGAGCCGGAGAGCAGTTCTTC.

This clone was seen a few times. The chain joins TRBV9 to TRBJ2-5, with D possibly matching TRBD2 (5 bases). Trimming took 4 bases from V and 5 from J, leaving 21 bases between them. The CDR3 sequence is 16 residues long. Germline lookup yields CDR1 SGDLS and CDR2 YYNGEE. DNA of the CDR3: TGTGCCAGCAGCCCCCGGGTGGGCGGCGGGCAGGAGACCCAGTACTTC. Encoded protein: CASSPRVGGGQETQYF.

This sequence joins TRBV5-1 and TRBJ2-3, with 7 bases lining up with TRBD2. The CDR3 is 15 amino acids. Trimming cost V 4 bases and J 4 bases; bases outside gene matches: 9. Per germline, CDR1 SGHRS and CDR2 YFSETQ. The CDR3 DNA follows: TGCGCCAGCAGCGTGAGCGGGGTCATCGCAGATACGCAGTATTTT. This sequence encodes CASSVSGVIADTQYF. Full variable domain (outside the CDR3, taken from reference TRBV5-1 and TRBJ2-3): KAGVTQTPRYLIKTRGQQVTLSCSPISGHRSVSWYQQTPGQGLQFLFEYFSETQRNKGNFPGRFSGRQFSNSRSEMNVSTLELGDSALYLCASSVSGVIADTQYFGPGTRLTVL.

The chain has TRBV19 and TRBJ1-1; D perhaps matches TRBD1 (5 bases). Germline V CDR1 and CDR2: LNHDA, SQIVND (reference sequence). V gave up 0 bases and J gave up 3 bases, with 11 bases separating them. CDR3 length: 15 residues. CDR3 sequence (DNA): TGTGCCAGTAGTATAGATCGCCAGGGCCACACTGAAGCTTTCTTT. Translation gives CASSIDRQGHTEAFF. Complete variable domain (other parts from reference TRBV19 and TRBJ1-1): DGGITQSPKYLFRKEGQNVTLSCEQNLNHDAMYWYRQDPGQGLRLIYYSQIVNDFQKGDIAEGYSVSREKKESFPLTVTSAQKNPTAFYLCASSIDRQGHTEAFFGQGTRLTVV.

The chain is built from TRBV4-3 and TRBJ1-3, with TRBD1 matching over 9 bases. The CDR3 is 20 amino acids. Germline lookup yields CDR1 LGHNA and CDR2 YSLEER. Losses at the gene ends were 1 base for V and 7 bases for J; bases not matched to a gene: 20. The CDR3 DNA sequence: TGCGCCAGCAGCCAAGCCCACCGGGACAGGGTCGATCTTAGGTGGAACACCATATATTTT. Translation gives CASSQAHRDRVDLRWNTIYF.

J is TRBJ1-1 and V is TRBV6-5; D is uncertain. The CDR3 has 14 amino acids. V lost 7 bases to trimming and J lost 1 base, with 13 bases between them. Germline CDR1 is MNHEY and CDR2 is SVGAGI. The DNA of the CDR3 is TGTGCCAGCAAAGCGAACCAGCAGAACACTGAAGCTTTCTTT. Protein sequence: CASKANQQNTEAFF.